A selection of T cell receptor beta chains follows, all from one sample in a study of T cell responses to AZD1222 COVID-19 vaccine. Some clones are missing from TCRdb's copy, which holds only in-frame ones; the method was immunoSEQ multiplex PCR. The table lists 150,000 or so clones, approximately 90% of them singletons. The sequencing here drew on peripheral blood, taken on day 0 of AZD1222 vaccination. The source is an adult in good health. The CDR3 runs from the conserved cysteine through the conserved F or W. Each record gives: J gene, V gene, CDR3 protein.

J gene: TRBJ2-1
V gene: TRBV24-1
CDR3 protein: CATSDGTGDGEQFF

J gene: TRBJ1-1
V gene: TRBV10-3
CDR3 protein: CAIDDQNTEAFF

J gene: TRBJ2-5
V gene: TRBV5-1
CDR3 protein: CASSQISGETQYF

J gene: TRBJ2-7
V gene: TRBV9
CDR3 protein: CASSSRLAGEQYF

J gene: TRBJ1-5
V gene: TRBV19
CDR3 protein: CASSIVQGDQPQHF

J gene: TRBJ1-1
V gene: TRBV4-3
CDR3 protein: CASSQGTRLTEAFF

J gene: TRBJ2-5
V gene: TRBV7-2
CDR3 protein: CASSSRAGGLETQYF

J gene: TRBJ2-7
V gene: TRBV10-3
CDR3 protein: CAISESGTADEQYF

J gene: TRBJ2-1
V gene: TRBV6-2/TRBV6-3
CDR3 protein: CASSYSGEQFF

J gene: TRBJ1-2
V gene: TRBV2
CDR3 protein: CASSGKGANYGYTF

J gene: TRBJ2-3
V gene: TRBV15
CDR3 protein: CATSKGGSTDTQYF

J gene: TRBJ2-6
V gene: TRBV28
CDR3 protein: CASSSDLQVGANVLTF

J gene: TRBJ2-6
V gene: TRBV7-8
CDR3 protein: CALNRGPSFSGANVLTF

J gene: TRBJ2-2
V gene: TRBV6-4
CDR3 protein: CASSSPGGGELFF

J gene: TRBJ2-2
V gene: TRBV14
CDR3 protein: CASSLLRTGGAGELFF

J gene: TRBJ1-2
V gene: TRBV19
CDR3 protein: CASRFRQLNYGYTF

J gene: TRBJ2-7
V gene: TRBV7-2
CDR3 protein: CASSQTAFSYEQYF

J gene: TRBJ2-3
V gene: TRBV10-3
CDR3 protein: CAISDRTSVGTDTQYF

J gene: TRBJ1-6
V gene: TRBV29-1
CDR3 protein: CSVATGATNSPLHF

J gene: TRBJ2-1
V gene: TRBV7-9
CDR3 protein: CATPRETEGNEQFF